Listed here are 23 T cell receptor beta chains from one sample, sequenced in a study of beta chain features in type 1 diabetes. Overall study results and limits: TCRB CDR3s were moderately but significantly shorter in Type 1 diabetes patients in all four CD4+ subsets.

These TCRs are of unknown antigen specificity. Of the isolated RNA, all was reverse transcribed, and so the sequenced material was expressed TCRB transcripts. Sequencing was performed with immunoSEQ multiplex PCR; in TCRdb, only in-frame clones are kept and a portion is missing. The sample has around 180,000 clones, about 7.8% seen once. Sequences were obtained from central memory CD4+ T cells from blood. The receptors here all came from a woman aged 40-49 years with type 1 diabetes.

This clone was observed a handful of times. The V gene is TRBV7-8, the J gene TRBJ2-7; 8 nucleotides agree with TRBD1. J lost 7 bases, V lost 5 bases, and 7 bases had no gene match. Germline CDR1 and CDR2: SGHVS and FQNEAQ. This CDR3 region has 13 residues. CDR3 residues: CASSVQGAGEQYF. The CDR3 nucleotides are TGTGCCAGCAGCGTCCAGGGGGCAGGAGAGCAGTACTTC.

This clone was detected only a few times. The chain carries TRBV15 and TRBJ1-4; D gene ambiguous. CDR1 and CDR2 (germline): LNHNV, YYDKDF (reference sequence). V was trimmed by 0 bases and J by 4 bases, leaving 9 bases between them. The CDR3 covers 15 residues. The CDR3: CATSRDFSYNEKLFF. CDR3 bases: TGTGCCACCAGCAGAGATTTCAGTTATAATGAAAAACTGTTTTTT.

In this sample, this clone turned up a few times. The chain links TRBV27 to TRBJ2-5; D is undetermined. V lost 6 bases and J lost 2, with 10 bases in between. CDR1 and CDR2 (germline): MNHEY, SMNVEV (reference sequence). The length of the CDR3 is 13 residues. The CDR3 sequence: CASSRVVQETQYF. CDR3 bases: TGTGCCAGCAGCCGGGTAGTTCAAGAGACCCAGTACTTC.

This clone has only a few counts. The chain employs TRBV13 and TRBJ2-1; D may be TRBD2 (5 bases). CDR3 size: 15 residues. Between the trimmed V and J ends, which lost 3 bases and 5 bases, there was a span of 14 bases. Germline V gene data show CDR1 as PRHDT and CDR2 as FYEKMQ (reference sequence). The CDR3 DNA reads TGTGCCAGCAGCTTCATGGCTAGCAGCCACAATGAGCAGTTCTTC. Translating it yields CASSFMASSHNEQFF.

There are a few counts of this clone. This sequence joins TRBV2 and TRBJ2-5, with D perhaps TRBD2 (6 bases). CDR3 length: 14 residues. V was pared by 8 bases and J by 5 bases, with 18 bases between. The germline V gene encodes CDR1 SNHLY and CDR2 FYNNEI. The DNA of the CDR3 is TGTGCCAGCGGGGGTCGGCGGAGGGAGGAGACCCAGTACTTC. Encoded protein: CASGGRRREETQYF.

This clone came up a few times. The chain has TRBV30 and TRBJ2-7; 7 positions match TRBD2. Germline trimming cut 3 bases from V and 3 bases from J; bases unmatched to any gene: 8. The germline V gene encodes CDR1 GTSNPN and CDR2 SVGIG (reference sequence). CDR3 size: 14 residues. The chain's CDR3 is CAWSGEGSDYEQYF. The DNA for the CDR3 is TGTGCCTGGAGCGGGGAGGGCAGCGACTACGAGCAGTACTTC.

This chain connects TRBV9 to TRBJ2-5; 9 positions match TRBD1. The CDR3 is 16 amino acids. In germline, CDR1 is SGDLS, CDR2 YYNGEE. J gave up 5 bases and V 0 bases, and 8 bases lay outside the gene matches. The CDR3 loop is CASSVGTGVVWETQYF. As DNA, the CDR3 is TGTGCCAGCAGCGTAGGGACAGGGGTCGTGTGGGAGACCCAGTACTTC.

This clone has a handful of counts. V is TRBV28 and J is TRBJ1-5, with 7 bases identical to TRBD1. Germline V gene sequence: CDR1 MDHEN, CDR2 SYDVKM. The CDR3 has 15 amino acids. V gave up 6 bases and J gave up 3 bases; unmatched junction bases: 8. The CDR3 DNA sequence: TGTGCCAGCAGGACTCGGGGACAGCACAATCAGCCCCAGCATTTT. Translation: CASRTRGQHNQPQHF.

This clone was counted a few times. V and J are TRBV6-1 and TRBJ2-2; the D gene is possibly TRBD1 (7 bases). V lost 6 bases to trimming and J lost 5 bases, with 16 bases between them. Germline V lookup: CDR1 MNHNS, CDR2 SASEGT. This CDR3 has 15 residues. In nucleotides, the CDR3 is TGTGCCAGCAGCGACCGGACAGGAGGGACCGGGGAGCTGTTTTTT. This gives the protein CASSDRTGGTGELFF.

The table lists this clone with a few counts. The V and J genes are TRBV7-2 and TRBJ2-1; D is possibly TRBD2 (5 bases). There are 14 residues in the CDR3. CDR1 and CDR2 from the germline V gene are SGHTA and FQGNSA. V was shortened by 5 bases and J by 5 bases, with 13 bases between the two germline ends. In DNA form, the CDR3 reads TGTGCCAGCAGCCCTTGGATGGGAGACAATGAGCAGTTCTTC. Protein: CASSPWMGDNEQFF. Full variable domain (remainder filled in from reference TRBV7-2 and TRBJ2-1): GAGVSQSPSNKVTEKGKDVELRCDPISGHTALYWYRQSLGQGLEFLIYFQGNSAPDKSGLPSDRFSAERTGGSVSTLTIQRTQQEDSAVYLCASSPWMGDNEQFFGPGTRLTVL.

In its sample, this clone was seen a few times. The V and J genes are TRBV5-1 and TRBJ1-1, with D hard to call. From germline, CDR1 is SGHRS and CDR2 YFSETQ. Trimming removed 3 bases at V and 5 bases at J, with 17 bases between. The CDR3 loop spans 15 amino acids. The CDR3 spells CASSYNTEESTEAFF. The CDR3 DNA follows: TGCGCCAGCAGCTATAATACCGAGGAAAGTACTGAAGCTTTCTTT.

This clone came up a few times. V usage is TRBV7-9 and J usage is TRBJ2-7, with 11 bases fitting TRBD1. V trimming: 1 base; J trimming: 2 bases; junction bases outside the gene matches: 1. Germline V gene data show CDR1 as SEHNR and CDR2 as FQNEAQ (reference sequence). This CDR3 spans 15 amino acids. CDR3 bases: TGTGCCAGCAGCTTAGGGGGACAGGGGGCCTACGAGCAGTACTTC. This encodes CASSLGGQGAYEQYF.

This clone was detected only a few times. Other DNA variants within this sample encode the same CDR3. The chain links TRBV9 to TRBJ1-2; D may be TRBD1 (5 bases). Germline CDR1 reads SGDLS; CDR2 reads YYNGEE. The CDR3 spans 14 residues. V was trimmed by 0 bases and J by 2 bases, leaving 8 bases between them. The CDR3: CASSVGSGNYGYTF. Here the CDR3 DNA reads TGTGCCAGCAGCGTAGGGTCAGGGAACTATGGCTACACCTTC.

Only a few counts were recorded for this clone. This chain links TRBV7-2 with TRBJ2-7; 8 bases align to TRBD2. CDR3 size: 15 residues. CDR1 and CDR2 from the germline V gene are SGHTA and FQGNSA. With 5 bases clipped from V and 0 bases from J, the junction kept 6 bases outside the gene matches. For the CDR3, the DNA is TGTGCCAGCAGCCGACTAGCGTTGAGCTCCTACGAGCAGTACTTC. As protein: CASSRLALSSYEQYF.

This clone has only a few counts. J is TRBJ1-4 and V is TRBV6-6, with a weak D call TRBD1 (5 bases). Trimming shortened V by 2 bases and J by 4 bases, and 8 bases separated the two germline ends. Germline assignment: CDR1 MNHNY and CDR2 SVGAGI (reference sequence). The CDR3 covers 14 residues. The CDR3, as DNA: TGTGCCAGCAGTTACCGGGGGGATAATGAAAAACTGTTTTTT. This encodes CASSYRGDNEKLFF.

Only a few counts were recorded for this clone. This chain connects TRBV5-1 to TRBJ1-1; the D gene is possibly TRBD1 (5 bases). CDR1 is SGHRS, CDR2 YFSETQ, per germline. The ends were cut back, 0 bases at V and 4 bases at J, with 13 bases in the middle. This CDR3 is 15 amino acids long. The CDR3 DNA is TGCGCCAGCAGCTTGGCTGTAGGGAGGGGCACTGAAGCTTTCTTT. As protein: CASSLAVGRGTEAFF.

The chain is built from TRBV28 and TRBJ1-2; D is unclear. The CDR3 has 13 amino acids. Trimming removed 9 bases from V and 4 bases from J, with 15 bases in between. Germline CDR1 and CDR2: MDHEN and SYDVKM. The CDR3 reads CASSATEAYGYTF. For the CDR3, the DNA is TGTGCCAGTTCGGCGACCGAGGCCTATGGCTACACCTTC.

CDR3 region: CASSFLGQGASDTQYF. The CDR3 DNA sequence: TGTGCCAGCAGCTTCCTAGGACAGGGGGCATCAGATACGCAGTATTTT. The chain recombines TRBV4-2 with TRBJ2-3; 11 positions match TRBD1. CDR3 length: 16 residues. Losses at the gene ends were 5 bases for V and 4 bases for J; bases not matched to a gene: 8. CDR1 LGHNA and CDR2 YNFKEQ come from the germline V gene.

This clone was detected a few times. This rearrangement joins TRBV28 to TRBJ2-3; D may be TRBD1 (5 bases). The CDR3 extends over 17 amino acids. Trimming pared 4 bases from V and 0 bases from J, leaving 17 bases between. Germline CDR1 is MDHEN and CDR2 is SYDVKM. Here the CDR3 DNA reads TGTGCCAGCAGTTCTGCGAGATGGGGCAGGAGCACAGATACGCAGTATTTT. It specifies CASSSARWGRSTDTQYF.

This clone was observed a handful of times. The V gene is TRBV27, the J gene TRBJ2-6; weak D call: TRBD1 (5 bases). Between the trimmed V and J ends, which lost 7 bases and 3 bases, there was a span of 16 bases. The CDR3 covers 16 residues. Germline CDR1 MNHEY, CDR2 SMNVEV (reference sequence). Here the CDR3 DNA reads TGTGCCAGCACCAATACAGGCATCATTGGGGCCAACGTCCTGACTTTC. Its protein is CASTNTGIIGANVLTF.

This clone was observed a handful of times. The gene calls are TRBV5-1 and TRBJ2-7; D gene ambiguous. In germline, CDR1 is SGHRS, CDR2 YFSETQ. This CDR3 contains 13 residues. The ends were cut back, 2 bases at V and 2 bases at J, with 8 bases in the middle. The CDR3: CASSFTKAYEQYF. The DNA of the CDR3 is TGCGCCAGCAGCTTTACTAAGGCCTACGAGCAGTACTTC.

This clone has more than one count but fewer than ten. The J gene is TRBJ1-2, the V gene TRBV7-9; D possibly corresponds to TRBD1 (6 bases). Germline V gene data show CDR1 as SEHNR and CDR2 as FQNEAQ (reference sequence). The CDR3 loop spans 15 amino acids. Trimming cost V 1 base and J 6 bases, with 15 bases left between them. CDR3 DNA sequence: TGTGCCAGCAGCTTAGAGGGAGCGTCAGGGGATGGCTACACCTTC. Protein product: CASSLEGASGDGYTF.

The gene calls are TRBV7-8 and TRBJ2-3; D might be TRBD1 (6 bases). Germline CDR1 is SGHVS and CDR2 is FQNEAQ. The V end was cut by 6 bases, the J end by 5 bases, with 18 bases between. The CDR3 runs 15 residues. CDR3: CASSPGTGLVDTQYF. The CDR3 bases are TGTGCCAGCAGTCCGGGAACAGGGCTTGTAGATACGCAGTATTTT.